This T cell receptor beta chain derives from a study of CD8 T cells in ankylosing spondylitis. Study conclusions and caveats: In synovial fluid and blood from reactive arthritis, some motif variants were previously reported. Several highly homologous variants made up a TCR beta motif that seemed to typify ankylosing spondylitis blood. The authors reported significant enrichment of disease-linked clones in matched ankylosing spondylitis synovial fluid.

A quantitative 5'-RACE method, one with molecular barcodes, was used to make TCR beta libraries. TCRdb processed the 5' RACE reads anew with MiXCR; each CDR3 protein has one entry. The profile covers about 220,000 distinct CDR3 sequences, with 5.5% to 7.5% appearing a single time and over 12% taken by the ten largest. The germline gives CDR1 MNHEY, CDR2 SMNVEV (reference sequence). V lost 8 bases and J 4 bases, leaving 15 bases between the germline ends. This CDR3 contains 14 residues. This clonotype was seen at least ten times. What it recognizes is unknown. This rearrangement joins TRBV27 to TRBJ1-5; D gene unclear. The clonotype originates from a male donor with ankylosing spondylitis. Input material: blood, either unsorted or a sorted T cell fraction (not recorded which). The CDR3 loop reads CASGSIGKNQPQHF. The CDR3 nucleotides read TGTGCCAGCGGGTCGATAGGGAAAAATCAGCCCCAGCATTTT.